Detailed here is one TCR beta chain. Its matching antigen is unknown. This record comes from a study of shared clonotypes between healthy human individuals. Study in general: A donor's plate count was three for CD4 naive and three for CD4 memory; CD8 naive had two and CD8 memory one. Study-wide results and limits: Around 5% of naive CD4 clonotypes were common to four donors. When compared with the clonotypes that were shared by all four sorted-subset donors, the non-shared clonotypes turned out to have lower generation probabilities.

The data were produced by immunoSEQ multiplex PCR, yet TCRdb's version contains in-frame clones alone and is incomplete. The table includes approximately 2.4 million clones, approximately 94% detected once. Germline CDR1 and CDR2: SGHVS and FQNEAQ. This CDR3 has 15 residues. Germline trimming cut 6 bases from V and 9 bases from J; bases unmatched to any gene: 9. The origin of this receptor is a man between 18 and 35 years old in good health. The sequencing input was naive CD4+ T cells sorted from blood. Subset meaning: CD45RA+ positively selected. The chain employs TRBV7-8 and TRBJ2-1; 12 bases align to TRBD2. For the CDR3, the DNA is TGTGCCAGCAGACCCCGACTAGCGGGAGATGTTGAGCAGTTCTTC. It encodes CASRPRLAGDVEQFF.